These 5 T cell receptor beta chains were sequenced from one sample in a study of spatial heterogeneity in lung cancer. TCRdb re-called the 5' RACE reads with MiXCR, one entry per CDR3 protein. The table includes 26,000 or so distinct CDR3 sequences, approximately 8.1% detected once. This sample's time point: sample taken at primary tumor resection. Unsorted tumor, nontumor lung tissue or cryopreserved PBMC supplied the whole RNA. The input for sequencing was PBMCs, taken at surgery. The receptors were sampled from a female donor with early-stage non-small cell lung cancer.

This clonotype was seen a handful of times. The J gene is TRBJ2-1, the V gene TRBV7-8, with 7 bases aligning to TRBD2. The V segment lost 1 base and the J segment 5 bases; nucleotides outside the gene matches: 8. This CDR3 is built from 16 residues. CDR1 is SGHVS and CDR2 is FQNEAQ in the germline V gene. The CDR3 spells CASSLVSAGVNNEQFF. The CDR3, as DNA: TGTGCCAGCAGCTTAGTGTCCGCGGGAGTAAACAATGAGCAGTTCTTC.

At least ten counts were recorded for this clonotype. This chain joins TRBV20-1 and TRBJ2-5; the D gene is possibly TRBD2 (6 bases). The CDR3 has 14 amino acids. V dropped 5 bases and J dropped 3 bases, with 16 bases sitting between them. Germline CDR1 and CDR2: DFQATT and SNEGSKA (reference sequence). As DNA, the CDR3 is TGCAGTGCTCAGAGTAGCGGCTACAAAGAGACCCAGTACTTC. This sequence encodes CSAQSSGYKETQYF.

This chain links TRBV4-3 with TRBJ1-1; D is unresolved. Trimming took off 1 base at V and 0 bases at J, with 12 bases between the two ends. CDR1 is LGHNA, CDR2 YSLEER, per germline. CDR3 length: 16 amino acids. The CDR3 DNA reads TGCGCCAGCAGCCAAGGAATAAGCCTAGTGAACACTGAAGCTTTCTTT. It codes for CASSQGISLVNTEAFF.

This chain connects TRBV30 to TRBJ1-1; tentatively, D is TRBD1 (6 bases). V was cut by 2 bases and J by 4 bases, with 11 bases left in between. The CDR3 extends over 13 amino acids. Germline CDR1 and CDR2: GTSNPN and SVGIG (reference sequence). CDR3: CAWSFGTSTEAFF. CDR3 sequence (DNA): TGTGCCTGGAGTTTCGGGACAAGCACTGAAGCTTTCTTT.

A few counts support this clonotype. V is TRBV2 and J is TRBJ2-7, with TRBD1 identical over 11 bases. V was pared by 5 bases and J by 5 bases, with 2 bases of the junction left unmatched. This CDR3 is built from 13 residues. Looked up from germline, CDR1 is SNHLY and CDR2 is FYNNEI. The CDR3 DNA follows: TGTGCCAGCAGTTCGGACAGGGGGCACGAGCAGTACTTC. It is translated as CASSSDRGHEQYF.